The source of this T cell receptor (beta chain) is a study of response to subunit inactivated influenza vaccine. This clonotype was seen more than once but under ten times. The antigen is unknown. Study results and limitations: That few new T cells are recruited by each seasonal influenza vaccination was the authors' suggestion.

TCRdb passed the RT-PCR reads through MiXCR, listing each CDR3 protein once. The sample consists of 450,000 to 700,000 distinct CDR3 sequences, 11% to 15% of them appearing once. This TCR came from a man between 45 and 60 years old who received an inactivated influenza vaccine. Sample: PBMCs from blood, taken approximately 13 days after vaccination.

CDR3: CASSFRSPGDTQYF. The CDR3 DNA reads as TGTGCCAGCAGTTTTAGGTCCCCTGGGGATACGCAGTATTTT. The J gene is TRBJ2-3, the V gene TRBV27; no firm D call. Germline V lookup: CDR1 MNHEY, CDR2 SMNVEV (reference sequence). The CDR3 has 14 residues. V was pared by 3 bases and J by 6 bases, with 13 bases between.